Detailed here is one T cell receptor beta chain. The entry originates in a study of OX40 agonist ivuxolimab in advanced cancers. Overall study context: Patients were treated with intravenous ivuxolimab, dosed at 0.01 to 10 mg/kg and infused every 2 weeks.

Profiling relied on immunoSEQ multiplex PCR, and the TCRdb table lists in-frame clones only, not all of them. Counted here are roughly 35,000 clones, roughly 86% occurring once; the ten biggest clones make up around 1.9%. This CDR3 is 13 amino acids long. Germline lookup yields CDR1 MNHEY and CDR2 SVGAGI. With 7 bases removed from V and 9 bases from J, the gap between germline ends came to 16 bases. This sequence was found in an adult with an advanced solid tumor such as melanoma, head and neck, liver or kidney cancer. V is TRBV6-5 and J is TRBJ2-1; D is perhaps TRBD1 or TRBD2 (6 bases each). The input for sequencing was CD4+ or CD8+ T cells sorted from blood, taken in a trial of the OX40 agonist ivuxolimab. CDR3 bases: TGTGCCAGCACCCGGATAGGGGGAGGTGAGCAGTTCTTC. It codes for CASTRIGGGEQFF.